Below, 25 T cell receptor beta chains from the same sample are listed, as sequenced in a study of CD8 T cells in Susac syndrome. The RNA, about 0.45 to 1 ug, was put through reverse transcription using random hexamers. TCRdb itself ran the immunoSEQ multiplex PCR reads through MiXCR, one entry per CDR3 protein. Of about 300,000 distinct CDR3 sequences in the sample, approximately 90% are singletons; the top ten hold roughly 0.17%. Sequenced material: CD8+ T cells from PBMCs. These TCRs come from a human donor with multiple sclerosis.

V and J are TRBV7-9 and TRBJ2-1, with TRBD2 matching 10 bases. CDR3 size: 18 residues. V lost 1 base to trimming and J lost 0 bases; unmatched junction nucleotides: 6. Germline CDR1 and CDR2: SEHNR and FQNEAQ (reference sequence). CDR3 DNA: TGTGCCAGCAGCTTAGGGCTAGCGGGGGACAGCTCCTACAATGAGCAGTTCTTC. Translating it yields CASSLGLAGDSSYNEQFF.

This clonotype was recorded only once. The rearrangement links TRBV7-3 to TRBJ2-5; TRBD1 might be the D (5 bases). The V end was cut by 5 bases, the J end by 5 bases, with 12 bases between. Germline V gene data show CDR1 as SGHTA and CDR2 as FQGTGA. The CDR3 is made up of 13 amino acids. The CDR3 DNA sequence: TGTGCCAGCAGCCAACAGGCGGAGGAGACCCAGTACTTC. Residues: CASSQQAEETQYF. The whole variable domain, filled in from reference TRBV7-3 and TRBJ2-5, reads GAGVSQTPSNKVTEKGKYVELRCDPISGHTALYWYRQSLGQGPEFLIYFQGTGAADDSGLPNDRFFAVRPEGSVSTLKIQRTERGDSAVYLCASSQQAEETQYFGPGTRLLVL.

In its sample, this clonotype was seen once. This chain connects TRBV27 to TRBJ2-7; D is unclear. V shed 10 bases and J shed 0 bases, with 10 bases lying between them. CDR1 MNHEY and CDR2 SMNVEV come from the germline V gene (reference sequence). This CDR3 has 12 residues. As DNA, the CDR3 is TGTGCCACCGGGCCCCTCTCCTACGAGCAGTACTTC. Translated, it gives CATGPLSYEQYF.

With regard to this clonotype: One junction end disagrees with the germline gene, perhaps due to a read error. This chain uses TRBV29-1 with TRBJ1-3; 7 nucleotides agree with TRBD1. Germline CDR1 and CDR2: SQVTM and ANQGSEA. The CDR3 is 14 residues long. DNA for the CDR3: TGCAGCGTGGAAGCGACAGGGTCTGGAAACACCATATATTTT. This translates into CSVEATGSGNTIYF.

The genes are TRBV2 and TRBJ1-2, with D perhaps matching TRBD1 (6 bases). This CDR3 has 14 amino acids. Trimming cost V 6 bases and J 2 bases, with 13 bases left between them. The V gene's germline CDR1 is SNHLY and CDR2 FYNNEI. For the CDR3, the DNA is TGTGCCAGCAGGGGTACAGGGTTCAACTATGGCTACACCTTC. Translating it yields CASRGTGFNYGYTF.

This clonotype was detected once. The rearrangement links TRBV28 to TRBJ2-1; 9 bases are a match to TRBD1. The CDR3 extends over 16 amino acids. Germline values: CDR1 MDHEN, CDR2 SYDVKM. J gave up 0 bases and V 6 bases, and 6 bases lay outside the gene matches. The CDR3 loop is CASRRPGQGSYNEQFF. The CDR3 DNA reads TGTGCCAGCAGGCGACCGGGACAGGGCTCCTACAATGAGCAGTTCTTC.

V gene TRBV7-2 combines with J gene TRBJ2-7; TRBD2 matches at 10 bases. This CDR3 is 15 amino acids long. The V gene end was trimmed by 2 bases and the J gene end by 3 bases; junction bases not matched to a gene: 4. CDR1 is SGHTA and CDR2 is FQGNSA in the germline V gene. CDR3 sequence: CASSLQRGGSYEQYF. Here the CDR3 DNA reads TGTGCCAGCAGCTTACAGCGGGGGGGAAGCTACGAGCAGTACTTC.

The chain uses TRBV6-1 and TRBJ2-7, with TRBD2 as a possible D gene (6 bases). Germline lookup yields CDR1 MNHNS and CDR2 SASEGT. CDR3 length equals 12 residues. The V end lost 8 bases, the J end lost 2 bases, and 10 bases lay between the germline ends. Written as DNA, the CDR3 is TGTGCCAGCGGGGGACTGGCCTACGAGCAGTACTTC. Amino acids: CASGGLAYEQYF.

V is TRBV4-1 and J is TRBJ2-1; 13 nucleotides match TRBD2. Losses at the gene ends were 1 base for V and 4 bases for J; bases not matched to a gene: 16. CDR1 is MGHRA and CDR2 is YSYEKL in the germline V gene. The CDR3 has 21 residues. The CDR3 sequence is CASSQVTPPTSGGAGYNEQFF. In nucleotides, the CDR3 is TGCGCCAGCAGCCAAGTAACCCCTCCTACTAGCGGGGGGGCCGGGTACAATGAGCAGTTCTTC.

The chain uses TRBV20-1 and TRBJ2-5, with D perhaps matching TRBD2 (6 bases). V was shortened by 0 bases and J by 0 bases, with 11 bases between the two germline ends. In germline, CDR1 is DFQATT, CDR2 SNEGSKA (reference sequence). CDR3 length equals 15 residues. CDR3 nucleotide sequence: TGCAGTGCTAGAGACAGGGAGGTGTACCAAGAGACCCAGTACTTC. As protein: CSARDREVYQETQYF.

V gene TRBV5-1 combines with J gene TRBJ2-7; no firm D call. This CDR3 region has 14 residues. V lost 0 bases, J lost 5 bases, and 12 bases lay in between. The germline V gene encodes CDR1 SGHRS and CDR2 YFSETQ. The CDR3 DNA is TGCGCCAGCAGCTTGGCCGTCGGAATCAACGAGCAGTACTTC. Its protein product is CASSLAVGINEQYF.

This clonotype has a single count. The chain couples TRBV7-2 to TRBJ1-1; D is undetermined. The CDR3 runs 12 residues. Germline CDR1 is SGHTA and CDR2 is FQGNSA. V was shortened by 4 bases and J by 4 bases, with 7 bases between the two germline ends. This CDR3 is CASSWRLTEAFF. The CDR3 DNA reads TGTGCCAGCAGCTGGAGACTCACTGAAGCTTTCTTT.

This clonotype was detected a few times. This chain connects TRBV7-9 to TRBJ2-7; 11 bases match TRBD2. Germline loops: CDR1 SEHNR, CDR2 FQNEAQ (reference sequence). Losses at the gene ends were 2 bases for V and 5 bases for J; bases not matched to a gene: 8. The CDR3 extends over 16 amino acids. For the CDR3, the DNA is TGTGCCAGCAGCTTAATAGCGGGAGGGCCAAAGAACGAGCAGTACTTC. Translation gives CASSLIAGGPKNEQYF.

DNA of the CDR3: TGTGCCAGCAGTTTCGGTTGGGACAGGAATTCCTACGAGCAGTACTTC. The encoded protein is CASSFGWDRNSYEQYF. The chain recombines TRBV28 with TRBJ2-7; 8 nucleotides match TRBD1. The CDR3 consists of 16 residues. V was clipped by 3 bases and J by 1 base; unmatched bases: 8. The V gene's germline CDR1 is MDHEN and CDR2 SYDVKM.

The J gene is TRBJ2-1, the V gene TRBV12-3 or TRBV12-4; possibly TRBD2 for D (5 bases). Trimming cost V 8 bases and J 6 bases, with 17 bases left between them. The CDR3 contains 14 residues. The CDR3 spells CASSKAAGGNEQFF. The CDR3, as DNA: TGTGCCAGCTCCAAAGCGGCAGGAGGCAATGAGCAGTTCTTC.

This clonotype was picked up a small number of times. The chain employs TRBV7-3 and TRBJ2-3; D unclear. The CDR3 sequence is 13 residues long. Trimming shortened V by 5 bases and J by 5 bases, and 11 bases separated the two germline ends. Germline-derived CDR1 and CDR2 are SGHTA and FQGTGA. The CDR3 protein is CASSPITGDTQYF. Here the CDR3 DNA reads TGTGCCAGCAGCCCCATTACTGGAGATACGCAGTATTTT.

The CDR3 sequence: CASSPGPSLYEQYF. CDR3 bases: TGTGCCAGCAGTCCCGGACCCTCACTCTACGAGCAGTACTTC. This chain connects TRBV27 to TRBJ2-7; D gene uncertain. The CDR3 is made up of 14 amino acids. With 5 bases removed from V and 3 bases from J, the gap between germline ends came to 14 bases. In germline, CDR1 is MNHEY, CDR2 SMNVEV (reference sequence).

The CDR3 spells CASSTSTGSRRGGYTF. As DNA, the CDR3 is TGTGCCAGCAGCACTTCGACAGGGTCACGTCGGGGTGGCTACACCTTC. This sequence joins TRBV7-9 and TRBJ1-2; TRBD1 aligns across 7 bases. The CDR3 covers 16 residues. After removal of 5 bases from V and 7 bases from J, the junction contained 16 bases not matched to a gene. The germline V gene encodes CDR1 SEHNR and CDR2 FQNEAQ (reference sequence).

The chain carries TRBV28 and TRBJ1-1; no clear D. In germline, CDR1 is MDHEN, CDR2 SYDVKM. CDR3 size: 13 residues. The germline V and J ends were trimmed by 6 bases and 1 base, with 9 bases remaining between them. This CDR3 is CASRAQTNTEAFF. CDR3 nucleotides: TGTGCCAGCAGGGCTCAGACGAACACTGAAGCTTTCTTT. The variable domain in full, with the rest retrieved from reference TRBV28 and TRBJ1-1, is DVKVTQSSRYLVKRTGEKVFLECVQDMDHENMFWYRQDPGLGLRLIYFSYDVKMKEKGDIPEGYSVSREKKERFSLILESASTNQTSMYLCASRAQTNTEAFFGQGTRLTVV.

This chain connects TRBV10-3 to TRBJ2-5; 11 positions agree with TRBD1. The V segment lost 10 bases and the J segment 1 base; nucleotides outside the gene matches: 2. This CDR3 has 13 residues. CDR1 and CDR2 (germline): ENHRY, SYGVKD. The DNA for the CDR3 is TGTGCCAACGGACAGGGGGCCCAAGAGACCCAGTACTTC. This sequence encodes CANGQGAQETQYF.

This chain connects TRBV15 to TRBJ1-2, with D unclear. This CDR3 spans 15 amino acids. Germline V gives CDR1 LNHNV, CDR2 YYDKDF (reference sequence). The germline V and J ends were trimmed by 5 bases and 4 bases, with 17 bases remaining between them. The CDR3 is CATSPSVASGYGYTF. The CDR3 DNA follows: TGTGCCACCAGCCCCTCGGTCGCCAGTGGCTATGGCTACACCTTC.

The CDR3 is CASSLFAGGPDEQFF. The DNA for the CDR3 is TGTGCCAGCAGTTTATTTGCGGGAGGGCCAGATGAGCAGTTCTTC. The V and J genes are TRBV28 and TRBJ2-1, with 9 nucleotides matching TRBD2. Germline CDR1 MDHEN, CDR2 SYDVKM. The CDR3 has 15 amino acids. With 1 base clipped from V and 8 bases from J, the junction kept 6 bases outside the gene matches.

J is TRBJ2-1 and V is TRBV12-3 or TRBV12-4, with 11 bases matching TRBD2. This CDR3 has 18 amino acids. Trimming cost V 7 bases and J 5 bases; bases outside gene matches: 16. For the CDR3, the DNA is TGTGCCAGCATCCTTGAGGGGACTAGCGGTAGGGTCCACAATGAGCAGTTCTTC. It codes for CASILEGTSGRVHNEQFF.

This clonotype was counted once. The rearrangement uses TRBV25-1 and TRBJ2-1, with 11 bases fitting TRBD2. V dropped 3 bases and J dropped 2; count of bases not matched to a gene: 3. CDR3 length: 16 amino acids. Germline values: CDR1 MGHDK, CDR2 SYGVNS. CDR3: CASSDNSGRAYNEQFF. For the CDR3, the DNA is TGTGCCAGCAGTGACAATAGCGGGAGGGCCTACAATGAGCAGTTCTTC.

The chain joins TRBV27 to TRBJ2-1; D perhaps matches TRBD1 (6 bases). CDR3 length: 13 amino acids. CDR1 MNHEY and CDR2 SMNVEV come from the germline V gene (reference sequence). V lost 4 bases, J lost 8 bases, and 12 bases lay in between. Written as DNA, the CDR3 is TGTGCCAGCAGTTCCTCAACAGGGTATGAGCAGTTCTTC. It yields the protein CASSSSTGYEQFF.